This T cell receptor beta chain was captured by sequencing in a study of T-cell memory formation after mild COVID-19. At the level of the study: In these data, TCR clusters were largely donor specific.

Points from the study as a whole: Specificity for SARS-CoV-2 was not confirmed among the second-wave clones peaking on day 37. Clones contracting over day 15 to 85 were CD4/CD8 balanced, with later expanders leaning CD4+.

Remarks on this clonotype: The target antigen is unknown.

This CDR3 is built from 14 residues. V was shortened by 6 bases and J by 2 bases, with 13 bases between the two germline ends. Amplification by 5'RACE using constant-segment primers produced TCR alpha and TCR beta cDNA libraries that carried sample barcodes and UMIs. TCRdb independently ran MiXCR on the 5' RACE reads; one entry per CDR3 protein. The sample lists some 310,000 distinct CDR3 sequences, roughly 20% seen once, with 21% in the top ten. The sample taken for sequencing was PBMCs or a T cell subset sorted from them (not recorded which). The receptor's source is a man between 18 and 35 years old who had mild COVID-19 (a few samples of this study predate the infection). Cell type and time point are not known. V gene TRBV12-3 or TRBV12-4 combines with J gene TRBJ1-1; D is undetermined. CDR3 nucleotides: TGTGCCAGCAGCTCCGCTACAGATAACACTGAAGCTTTCTTT. It specifies CASSSATDNTEAFF.